This entry lists 32 T cell receptor beta chains sequenced from one sample in a study of Graves' ophthalmopathy and Graves' hyperthyroidism. Transcripts of RNA were the source for amplifying TCR beta CDR3 regions. The library came from an HTBI-primed first-round RT-PCR and a second-round multiplex PCR. TCRdb called the multiplex PCR reads again in MiXCR, with one record for every CDR3 protein. The sample contains about 400,000 distinct CDR3 sequences, 21% of which appear only once. Sequences were obtained from peripheral blood. The source of these receptors is a young woman with stable Graves' hyperthyroidism.

This clonotype appeared many times. The chain employs TRBV6-1 and TRBJ2-7; possible D gene TRBD1, 6 bases. Germline-derived CDR1 and CDR2 are MNHNS and SASEGT. The CDR3 runs 15 residues. V was pared by 2 bases and J by 2 bases, with 13 bases between. For the CDR3, the DNA is TGTGCCAGCAGTGAATGGGCAGGGGCAACCTACGAGCAGTACTTC. Amino acids: CASSEWAGATYEQYF.

This clonotype has ten or more counts. V gene TRBV19 combines with J gene TRBJ2-7, with a weak D call TRBD2 (5 bases). The CDR3 is 15 amino acids. V gave up 5 bases and J gave up 3 bases, with 17 bases separating them. Germline CDR1 reads LNHDA; CDR2 reads SQIVND (reference sequence). The CDR3 region is CASSAGLGFYYEQYF. CDR3 DNA sequence: TGTGCCAGTAGTGCTGGACTGGGCTTTTACTACGAGCAGTACTTC.

This chain joins TRBV28 and TRBJ2-5, with D perhaps matching TRBD1 or TRBD2 (5 bases each). The length of the CDR3 is 16 residues. V dropped 7 bases and J dropped 5 bases, with 23 bases sitting between them. Germline values: CDR1 MDHEN, CDR2 SYDVKM. The chain's CDR3 is CASTLGLAGGPETQYF. The CDR3 DNA reads as TGTGCCAGCACCCTAGGGCTTGCTGGGGGTCCGGAGACCCAGTACTTC.

This clonotype was detected ten times or more. The V gene is TRBV6-1, the J gene TRBJ2-7; D not resolved. Between the trimmed V and J ends, which lost 6 bases and 6 bases, there was a span of 15 bases. Germline V gene data show CDR1 as MNHNS and CDR2 as SASEGT. This CDR3 spans 13 amino acids. For the CDR3, the DNA is TGTGCCAGCAGACCAGCAGGTTTGGGCGAGCAGTACTTC. This sequence encodes CASRPAGLGEQYF.

The chain combines TRBV7-2 with TRBJ2-2, with TRBD2 identical over 13 bases. The V segment lost 9 bases and the J segment 6 bases; nucleotides outside the gene matches: 1. Germline assignment: CDR1 SGHTA and CDR2 FQGNSA. This CDR3 region has 13 residues. CDR3 nucleotides: TGTGCCAGACTAGCGGGAGGGCCCGGGGAGCTGTTTTTT. Translation gives CARLAGGPGELFF.

At least ten counts were recorded for this clonotype. This sequence joins TRBV5-1 and TRBJ2-7, with D possibly called TRBD1 or TRBD2 (5 bases each). V dropped 2 bases and J dropped 4 bases, with 10 bases sitting between them. Germline values: CDR1 SGHRS, CDR2 YFSETQ. This CDR3 is 13 amino acids long. The CDR3: CASSFGATYEQYF. CDR3 coding DNA: TGCGCCAGCAGCTTCGGGGCGACTTACGAGCAGTACTTC. The variable domain in full, with the rest retrieved from reference TRBV5-1 and TRBJ2-7, is KAGVTQTPRYLIKTRGQQVTLSCSPISGHRSVSWYQQTPGQGLQFLFEYFSETQRNKGNFPGRFSGRQFSNSRSEMNVSTLELGDSALYLCASSFGATYEQYFGPGTRLTVT.

This chain connects TRBV7-8 to TRBJ2-7; a possible D gene is TRBD1 (6 bases). The V end was cut by 0 bases, the J end by 4 bases, with 10 bases between. The CDR3 is 14 amino acids. The germline V gene encodes CDR1 SGHVS and CDR2 FQNEAQ. CDR3 in DNA: TGTGCCAGCAGCTTAGCGTTAACAGGGTACGAGCAGTACTTC. As protein: CASSLALTGYEQYF.

This clonotype was recorded at least ten times. V and J are TRBV6-2 or TRBV6-3 and TRBJ1-2, with no clear D. Germline V gives CDR1 MNHEY, CDR2 SVGEGT. Deletions cut 0 bases from V and 4 bases from J, with 21 bases between. The CDR3 covers 18 residues. Here the CDR3 reads CASSYSRFGRDDSYGYTF. In nucleotides, the CDR3 is TGTGCCAGCAGTTACTCGAGATTCGGTAGGGATGATAGCTATGGCTACACCTTC.

In this sample, this clonotype turned up many times. The rearrangement links TRBV29-1 to TRBJ2-5; TRBD1 is a possible D gene (7 bases). V lost 6 bases to trimming and J lost 5 bases, with 13 bases between them. The CDR3 covers 12 residues. Per the germline V gene, CDR1 is SQVTM and CDR2 is ANQGSEA. The CDR3: CSVRDSGETQYF. In nucleotides, the CDR3 is TGCAGCGTACGGGACAGCGGGGAGACCCAGTACTTC.

The gene calls are TRBV4-3 and TRBJ2-3; 9 bases map to TRBD2. The CDR3 extends over 17 amino acids. J gave up 3 bases and V 3 bases, and 10 bases lay outside the gene matches. Germline-derived CDR1 and CDR2 are LGHNA and YSLEER. The CDR3 nucleotides are TGCGCCAGCAGCCAGCGCGTTAGCGGGAGTTTTACAGATACGCAGTATTTT. Its translation: CASSQRVSGSFTDTQYF.

In this sample, this clonotype turned up many times. The chain links TRBV7-9 to TRBJ1-1, with D possibly TRBD1 on 5 matching bases. The germline gives CDR1 SEHNR, CDR2 FQNEAQ (reference sequence). The CDR3 totals 13 residues. The germline V and J ends were trimmed by 3 bases and 8 bases, with 13 bases remaining between them. CDR3 amino acids: CASSFMGPEEAFF. The CDR3 nucleotides read TGTGCCAGCAGCTTTATGGGGCCCGAAGAAGCTTTCTTT.

This clonotype occurred many times. The chain employs TRBV29-1 and TRBJ1-1, with 7 bases aligning to TRBD1. Trimming took 5 bases from V and 9 from J; bases not matched to a gene: 12. CDR1 SQVTM and CDR2 ANQGSEA come from the germline V gene. There are 13 residues in the CDR3. The CDR3 DNA sequence: TGCAGCGTTTGGGCACTTCTGGGACAGAAAGCTTTCTTT. This translates into CSVWALLGQKAFF.

A word on this clonotype: One end of the junction fails to match germline, which may point to a read error. The J gene is TRBJ1-2, the V gene TRBV9; no firm D call. CDR3 length: 14 residues. The V gene's germline CDR1 is SGDLS and CDR2 YYNGEE. The CDR3 here is CASGVSSQQHGYTF. In DNA form, the CDR3 reads TGTGCCAGCGGCGTATCCAGTCAACAGCATGGCTACACCTTC. The full variable domain, with the rest looked up from reference TRBV9 and TRBJ1-2, is DSGVTQTPKHLITATGQRVTLRCSPRSGDLSVYWYQQSLDQGLQFLIQYYNGEERAKGNILERFSAQQFPDLHSELNLSSLELGDSALYFCASGVSSQQHGYTFGSGTRLTVV.

The chain couples TRBV20-1 to TRBJ2-7, with 9 bases lining up with TRBD1. The CDR3 totals 16 residues. J was trimmed by 0 bases and V by 3 bases; bases with no gene match: 9. The germline CDR1 and CDR2 sequences are DFQATT and SNEGSKA (reference sequence). Here the CDR3 reads CSASGGQGTTSYEQYF. CDR3 nucleotide sequence: TGCAGTGCTAGCGGGGGACAGGGTACCACCTCCTACGAGCAGTACTTC.

This clonotype was recorded many times. The rearrangement links TRBV19 to TRBJ1-5; D is possibly TRBD1 (5 bases). CDR3 length: 13 amino acids. Germline values: CDR1 LNHDA, CDR2 SQIVND (reference sequence). Deletions cut 9 bases from V and 6 bases from J, with 15 bases between. The CDR3 region is CASSDPRGQPQHF. CDR3 nucleotides: TGTGCCAGCTCCGACCCGAGGGGTCAGCCCCAGCATTTT.

The table lists this clonotype with many counts. The chain is built from TRBV30 and TRBJ1-5; D is ambiguous. V was cut by 0 bases and J by 5 bases, with 8 bases left in between. Germline assignment: CDR1 GTSNPN and CDR2 SVGIG (reference sequence). There are 13 residues in the CDR3. CDR3 protein: CAWSVAVDQPQHF. The CDR3 DNA reads TGTGCCTGGAGTGTAGCCGTAGATCAGCCCCAGCATTTT. Full variable domain (remainder filled in from reference TRBV30 and TRBJ1-5): SQTIHQWPATLVQPVGSPLSLECTVEGTSNPNLYWYRQAAGRGLQLLFYSVGIGQISSEVPQNLSASRPQDRQFILSSKKLLLSDSGFYLCAWSVAVDQPQHFGDGTRLSIL.

The CDR3 spells CASSLGVLETQYF. CDR3 nucleotide sequence: TGCGCCAGCAGCTTGGGCGTTTTAGAGACCCAGTACTTC. The J gene is TRBJ2-5, the V gene TRBV5-1, with D hard to call. Germline values: CDR1 SGHRS, CDR2 YFSETQ. Trimming took 0 bases from V and 4 from J, leaving 7 bases between them. The CDR3 loop spans 13 amino acids.

This clonotype came up a few times. The chain couples TRBV20-1 to TRBJ2-3, with 10 bases identical to TRBD2. The J segment lost 5 bases and the V segment lost 6 bases, leaving 8 bases of the junction unmatched. From germline, CDR1 is DFQATT and CDR2 SNEGSKA (reference sequence). CDR3 length: 14 amino acids. The CDR3 region has the DNA TGCAGTGCCATTACTAGCGGGATTGGAGATACGCAGTATTTT. Its translation: CSAITSGIGDTQYF.

In this sample, this clonotype turned up many times. The chain recombines TRBV19 with TRBJ1-1; 9 positions match TRBD1. CDR3 length equals 16 residues. The ends lost 3 bases at V and 5 bases at J; junction bases unmatched: 10. In germline, CDR1 is LNHDA, CDR2 SQIVND (reference sequence). CDR3: CASSILPGQGITEAFF. CDR3 DNA sequence: TGTGCCAGTAGTATCCTACCTGGACAGGGGATAACTGAAGCTTTCTTT.

This clonotype has a count of ten or more. The chain employs TRBV6-1 and TRBJ2-1; 11 positions agree with TRBD2. The CDR3 is made up of 14 amino acids. With V trimmed by 11 bases and J by 2 bases, 5 bases remained unmatched. CDR1 and CDR2 from the germline V gene are MNHNS and SASEGT. The CDR3 here is CAGGTSGAYNEQFF. Here the CDR3 DNA reads TGTGCCGGAGGGACTAGCGGAGCCTACAATGAGCAGTTCTTC.

This clonotype was found many times. The CDR3 bases are TGTGCCAGCCAGACCGAGGGGAGCTCCTACGAGCAGTACTTC. This translates into CASQTEGSSYEQYF. This chain connects TRBV3-1 to TRBJ2-7; tentatively, D is TRBD1 or TRBD2 (5 bases each). The CDR3 loop spans 14 amino acids. V gave up 8 bases and J gave up 0 bases, with 14 bases separating them. Germline assignment: CDR1 LGHDT and CDR2 YNNKEL (reference sequence).

There are many counts of this clonotype. The chain combines TRBV28 with TRBJ2-6; possibly TRBD2 for D (5 bases). V lost 2 bases, J lost 0 bases, and 17 bases lay in between. Germline CDR1 MDHEN, CDR2 SYDVKM. CDR3 length equals 19 residues. The CDR3 DNA is TGTGCCAGCAGTTTAAGGAGGACCGGGTGGAACTCTGGGGCCAACGTCCTGACTTTC. Translating gives CASSLRRTGWNSGANVLTF.

The chain couples TRBV6-2 or TRBV6-3 to TRBJ2-5; 7 positions match TRBD1. V was clipped by 5 bases and J by 5 bases; unmatched bases: 5. The CDR3 has 13 amino acids. The germline CDR1 and CDR2 sequences are MNHEY and SVGEGT. CDR3 residues: CASSRQGDETQYF. In nucleotides, the CDR3 is TGTGCCAGCAGTCGACAGGGTGATGAGACCCAGTACTTC.

The sample holds many counts of this clonotype. The CDR3 nucleotides read TGCAGCGCCCGGGACATAGGCTACGAGCAGTACTTC. Its protein product is CSARDIGYEQYF. V gene TRBV29-1 combines with J gene TRBJ2-7, with a tentative D call TRBD1 (6 bases). The V gene's germline CDR1 is SQVTM and CDR2 ANQGSEA. The CDR3 sequence is 12 residues long. V lost 7 bases and J 3 bases, leaving 13 bases between the germline ends.

On this clonotype itself: Relative to the germline gene, one junction end is altered; a read error may explain this. The chain employs TRBV29-1 and TRBJ2-7; D unresolved. CDR1 SQVTM and CDR2 ANQGSEA come from the germline V gene. The CDR3 extends over 13 amino acids. The CDR3: CSVKGYGAYEQCF. In DNA form, the CDR3 reads TGCAGCGTCAAAGGGTACGGAGCCTACGAGCAGTGCTTC.

The gene calls are TRBV6-1 and TRBJ2-7; 10 bases map to TRBD2. The trim removed 6 bases at V and 2 bases at J, leaving 13 bases unmatched. The germline gives CDR1 MNHNS, CDR2 SASEGT. This CDR3 comprises 17 residues. The CDR3 region has the DNA TGTGCCAGCAGCTCAAGGGCCGGGACTAGCGCCACCTACGAGCAGTACTTC. Protein product: CASSSRAGTSATYEQYF.

To note about this clonotype: A much larger clone differs from this one at a single base, so this may be a read error. The chain recombines TRBV20-1 with TRBJ2-2; perhaps TRBD2 as D (5 bases). The CDR3 is 14 residues long. The germline V gene encodes CDR1 DFQATT and CDR2 SNEGSKA (reference sequence). CDR3 bases: TGCAGTGCCGCAACTAGTCTCAACACCGGGGAGCTGTGTTTT. As protein: CSAATSLNTGELCF.

This clonotype occurred many times. The chain combines TRBV6-1 with TRBJ1-6; D is perhaps TRBD1 (6 bases). Germline V gives CDR1 MNHNS, CDR2 SASEGT. Trimming cost V 7 bases and J 2 bases, with 15 bases left between them. This CDR3 is built from 16 residues. CDR3 in amino acids: CASIGGAGAYNSPLHF. The DNA of the CDR3 is TGTGCCAGCATCGGGGGGGCAGGCGCCTATAATTCACCCCTCCACTTT.

This chain joins TRBV20-1 and TRBJ2-6; perhaps TRBD2 as D (6 bases). Trimming cost V 6 bases and J 0 bases, with 18 bases left between them. The CDR3 sequence is 17 residues long. The germline gives CDR1 DFQATT, CDR2 SNEGSKA (reference sequence). The DNA for the CDR3 is TGCAGTGCCTTAACTAGCCAATACCTCTCTGGGGCCAACGTCCTGACTTTC. Amino acids: CSALTSQYLSGANVLTF.

The rearrangement uses TRBV4-2 and TRBJ1-2; a possible D gene is TRBD1 (6 bases). CDR3 length equals 17 residues. Germline assignment: CDR1 LGHNA and CDR2 YNFKEQ. With 1 base removed from V and 7 bases from J, the gap between germline ends came to 22 bases. The CDR3 DNA follows: TGTGCCAGCAGCCAAGCTATCAGGGGACACCTAACGGGTGGCTACACCTTC. This sequence encodes CASSQAIRGHLTGGYTF.

In its sample, this clonotype was seen many times. This sequence joins TRBV20-1 and TRBJ2-5; no reliable D call. CDR1 and CDR2 from the germline V gene are DFQATT and SNEGSKA (reference sequence). Trimming removed 7 bases at V and 3 bases at J, with 12 bases between. The CDR3 consists of 12 residues. Here the CDR3 reads CSGFGAKETQYF. CDR3 sequence (DNA): TGCAGTGGGTTCGGAGCCAAAGAGACCCAGTACTTC.

This clonotype was picked up many times. CDR3 in amino acids: CASGSRLAGMETQYF. The CDR3, as DNA: TGTGCCAGCGGATCTAGACTAGCGGGTATGGAGACCCAGTACTTC. J is TRBJ2-5 and V is TRBV12-3 or TRBV12-4; 10 nucleotides match TRBD2. CDR3 length: 15 residues. After removal of 8 bases from V and 5 bases from J, the junction contained 11 bases not matched to a gene.